These 16 T cell receptor beta chains originate from one sample sequenced in a study of early stage breast cancer tumors. Generated by immunoSEQ multiplex PCR, the TCRdb table keeps only in-frame clones and is missing some. The repertoire holds some 35,000 clones, with approximately 74% as singletons. Sequencing input: blood. These receptors were obtained from a person in their sixties or seventies with breast cancer.

This chain uses TRBV7-2 with TRBJ1-2, with D tentatively TRBD1 (5 bases). CDR3 length equals 13 residues. Trimming took off 5 bases at V and 8 bases at J, with 15 bases between the two ends. The germline V gene encodes CDR1 SGHTA and CDR2 FQGNSA. The CDR3 spells CASSPDPGYGYTF. For the CDR3, the DNA is TGTGCCAGCAGCCCGGACCCAGGGTACGGCTACACCTTC.

J is TRBJ1-5 and V is TRBV30, with a weak D call TRBD1 (5 bases). CDR3 size: 14 residues. Per the germline V gene, CDR1 is GTSNPN and CDR2 is SVGIG (reference sequence). V lost 1 base and J lost 3, with 10 bases in between. This CDR3 is CAWSAGTDNQPQHF. The CDR3 DNA is TGTGCCTGGAGTGCCGGGACTGACAATCAGCCCCAGCATTTT. Using reference TRBV30 and TRBJ1-5 for the parts outside the CDR3, the full variable domain is SQTIHQWPATLVQPVGSPLSLECTVEGTSNPNLYWYRQAAGRGLQLLFYSVGIGQISSEVPQNLSASRPQDRQFILSSKKLLLSDSGFYLCAWSAGTDNQPQHFGDGTRLSIL.

The chain has TRBV5-1 and TRBJ2-7, with D perhaps assigned TRBD1 or TRBD2 (7 bases each). Deletions cut 8 bases from V and 3 bases from J, with 21 bases between. This CDR3 is built from 15 residues. Germline values: CDR1 SGHRS, CDR2 YFSETQ. DNA of the CDR3: TGCGCCAGTAGAGGGGAGGGGGCTTGGAACTACGAGCAGTACTTC. It specifies CASRGEGAWNYEQYF.

This sequence joins TRBV14 and TRBJ1-2; 9 bases line up with TRBD1. Trimming took 4 bases from V and 8 from J; bases not matched to a gene: 8. Germline CDR1 is SGHDN and CDR2 is FVKESK. The CDR3 extends over 14 amino acids. CDR3 nucleotides: TGTGCCAGCAGCCGACAGGGGGTACATAGGGGCTACACCTTC. Translating gives CASSRQGVHRGYTF.

This clone was seen just once. V and J are TRBV28 and TRBJ2-1, with 7 bases identical to TRBD1. Losses at the gene ends were 7 bases for V and 4 bases for J; bases not matched to a gene: 10. This CDR3 has 15 residues. Germline V lookup: CDR1 MDHEN, CDR2 SYDVKM. The CDR3 DNA follows: TGTGCCAGCACCCGGGCCGGGACAGATTACAATGAGCAGTTCTTC. It is translated as CASTRAGTDYNEQFF.

This clone was counted between two and nine times. The rearrangement links TRBV5-1 to TRBJ1-6; D ambiguous. CDR3 length: 14 amino acids. Germline V gene data show CDR1 as SGHRS and CDR2 as YFSETQ. With 1 base removed from V and 7 bases from J, the gap between germline ends came to 9 bases. The DNA for the CDR3 is TGCGCCAGCAGCTTGAGGCCAGAGAATTCACCCCTCCACTTT. Protein product: CASSLRPENSPLHF.

The rearrangement uses TRBV9 and TRBJ2-3; 13 bases are shared with TRBD2. The CDR3 is 16 amino acids. J gave up 0 bases and V 6 bases, and 4 bases lay outside the gene matches. Germline V CDR1 and CDR2: SGDLS, YYNGEE. The CDR3 coding sequence is TGTGCCAGCACCCGGACTAGCGGGAGAAGCACAGATACGCAGTATTTT. Its translation: CASTRTSGRSTDTQYF.

The genes are TRBV4-2 and TRBJ1-5; 7 bases map to TRBD1. In germline, CDR1 is LGHNA, CDR2 YNFKEQ. The V gene end was trimmed by 2 bases and the J gene end by 4 bases; junction bases not matched to a gene: 8. CDR3 length equals 16 residues. The CDR3, as DNA: TGTGCCAGCAGCCAACAAGGGGGACAGACTAATCAGCCCCAGCATTTT. Translating it yields CASSQQGGQTNQPQHF.

This clone has only one observation. This chain uses TRBV5-6 with TRBJ2-7; 8 nucleotides match TRBD1. Germline CDR1 is SGHDT and CDR2 is YYEEEE. CDR3 length: 16 residues. Trimming removed 1 base from V and 5 bases from J; junction bases left unmatched: 11. The CDR3 region is CASSLRAWTGRNEQYF. CDR3 nucleotides: TGTGCCAGCAGCTTGAGAGCTTGGACAGGGAGGAACGAGCAGTACTTC.

This clone occurred a few times. The V gene is TRBV6-6, the J gene TRBJ1-2, with a tentative D call TRBD1 (5 bases). CDR1 and CDR2 (germline): MNHNY, SVGAGI (reference sequence). Trimming cost V 6 bases and J 5 bases, with 13 bases left between them. This CDR3 has 13 amino acids. CDR3 nucleotide sequence: TGTGCCAGCAGATCCGGGGGAGGGTATGGCTACACCTTC. It encodes CASRSGGGYGYTF.

This chain joins TRBV5-8 and TRBJ1-1; D perhaps matches TRBD1 (6 bases). CDR1 SGHTS and CDR2 YDEGEE come from the germline V gene. The CDR3 is made up of 13 amino acids. The V end lost 2 bases, the J end lost 4 bases, and 9 bases lay between the germline ends. The DNA of the CDR3 is TGTGCCAGCAGCTTTCAGGGGACCACTGAAGCTTTCTTT. Translated: CASSFQGTTEAFF.

This chain uses TRBV18 with TRBJ2-7, with a weak D call TRBD1 (6 bases). This CDR3 contains 15 residues. V shed 4 bases and J shed 0 bases, with 13 bases lying between them. Germline V gene data show CDR1 as KGHSH and CDR2 as LQKENI. CDR3 amino acids: CASSQQQGSSYEQYF. CDR3 coding DNA: TGTGCCAGCTCACAACAACAGGGTAGCTCCTACGAGCAGTACTTC.

This clone has a handful of counts. CDR3 loop: CASSVAGGLLETQYF. The CDR3 region has the DNA TGTGCCAGTTCCGTAGCGGGAGGACTCTTGGAGACCCAGTACTTC. This chain links TRBV28 with TRBJ2-5; 10 bases are a match to TRBD2. After removal of 9 bases from V and 5 bases from J, the junction contained 12 bases not matched to a gene. This CDR3 is built from 15 residues. Per the germline V gene, CDR1 is MDHEN and CDR2 is SYDVKM.

This clone has a handful of counts. The chain carries TRBV27 and TRBJ1-2; perhaps TRBD1 as D (6 bases). This CDR3 spans 15 amino acids. The V end lost 2 bases, the J end lost 5 bases, and 15 bases lay between the germline ends. Per germline, CDR1 MNHEY and CDR2 SMNVEV (reference sequence). CDR3 sequence (DNA): TGTGCCAGCAGTTTAGGGGCAGGAGGGGGATATGGCTACACCTTC. Translating it yields CASSLGAGGGYGYTF.

Turning to this clone: This CDR3 is also generated by other DNA sequences in the sample. This chain uses TRBV13 with TRBJ2-1; the D gene is possibly TRBD1 (5 bases). The CDR3 runs to 12 residues. The V gene lost 0 bases and the J gene lost 10 bases, with 7 bases spanning the gap. Looked up from germline, CDR1 is PRHDT and CDR2 is FYEKMQ (reference sequence). The CDR3 nucleotides are TGTGCCAGCAGCTTAGGCGACAGAGAGCAGTTCTTC. Translating gives CASSLGDREQFF.

The chain has TRBV10-3 and TRBJ1-1; a possible D gene is TRBD1 (5 bases). This CDR3 is 14 amino acids long. Trimming cost V 6 bases and J 0 bases, with 11 bases left between them. Germline assignment: CDR1 ENHRY and CDR2 SYGVKD. Written as DNA, the CDR3 is TGTGCCATCAGGGGGACGGAAATGAACACTGAAGCTTTCTTT. Translating it yields CAIRGTEMNTEAFF.